Shown below are 2 T cell receptor beta chains from a single sample sequenced in a study of response to subunit inactivated influenza vaccine. TCRdb recomputed calls from the RT-PCR reads with MiXCR, one row per CDR3 protein. The table has approximately 530,000 distinct CDR3 sequences, approximately 7.2% seen once. The material was PBMCs from blood, obtained about 23 months after vaccination. These TCRs come from a man aged 50-75 years who received an inactivated influenza vaccine.

The chain has TRBV4-3 and TRBJ2-2; D is uncertain. This CDR3 has 13 amino acids. The V end was cut by 2 bases, the J end by 1 base, with 2 bases between. From germline, CDR1 is LGHNA and CDR2 YSLEER. CDR3 DNA: TGCGCCAGCAGCCAACTGAACACCGGGGAGCTGTTTTTT. This encodes CASSQLNTGELFF.

This clonotype was detected many times. The V call is TRBV29-1, the J call TRBJ1-1; 9 bases are a match to TRBD1. This CDR3 contains 18 residues. V was pared by 2 bases and J by 2 bases, with 15 bases of the junction left unmatched. CDR1 is SQVTM and CDR2 is ANQGSEA in the germline V gene. DNA for the CDR3: TGCAGCGTTGAACTTCCGGACAGGGGACTTTTTAGTAACACTGAAGCTTTCTTT. Its translation: CSVELPDRGLFSNTEAFF. The complete variable domain, with remaining parts taken from reference TRBV29-1 and TRBJ1-1, reads SAVISQKPSRDICQRGTSLTIQCQVDSQVTMMFWYRQQPGQSLTLIATANQGSEATYESGFVIDKFPISRPNLTFSTLTVSNMSPEDSSIYLCSVELPDRGLFSNTEAFFGQGTRLTVV.